Below are 8 T cell receptor beta chains sequenced from a single sample in a study of shared clonotypes between healthy human individuals. Some clones are missing from TCRdb's copy, which holds only in-frame ones; the method was immunoSEQ multiplex PCR. Among around 640,000 clones listed, roughly 96% were seen once. In the naive CD8 group, cells lacked CD45RO and were positively selected for CCR7, so terminally differentiated effector memory CD45RA+ cells were left out. Source material: naive CD8+ T cells sorted from blood. Receptors originate from a woman in her 30s in good health.

This sequence joins TRBV29-1 and TRBJ1-1; D remains ambiguous. CDR3 length: 13 amino acids. Germline V gene lookup returns CDR1 SQVTM and CDR2 ANQGSEA. The germline V and J ends were trimmed by 6 bases and 4 bases, with 15 bases remaining between them. This chain's CDR3 is CSVVLAWGTEAFF. The DNA for the CDR3 is TGCAGCGTAGTCCTTGCGTGGGGCACTGAAGCTTTCTTT.

V is TRBV28 and J is TRBJ2-7; D gene ambiguous. The ends were cut back, 2 bases at V and 6 bases at J, with 11 bases in the middle. This CDR3 is built from 13 residues. Germline V gene sequence: CDR1 MDHEN, CDR2 SYDVKM. CDR3 loop: CASSLTPAAEQYF. CDR3 nucleotides: TGTGCCAGCAGTTTAACCCCGGCGGCCGAGCAGTACTTC.

V usage is TRBV19 and J usage is TRBJ2-1; D is possibly TRBD2 (6 bases). Trimming stripped 7 bases from V and 7 bases from J, with 14 bases between. Per germline, CDR1 LNHDA and CDR2 SQIVND (reference sequence). The length of the CDR3 is 13 residues. The CDR3 protein is CASNSGGPNEQFF. The CDR3 coding sequence is TGTGCCAGTAACTCTGGAGGGCCTAATGAGCAGTTCTTC.

This chain connects TRBV6-6 to TRBJ2-1, with TRBD2 matching 11 bases. The CDR3 has 16 amino acids. Trimming at V came to 0 bases and at J to 4 bases, leaving 2 bases not matched to a gene. Germline values: CDR1 MNHNY, CDR2 SVGAGI (reference sequence). This CDR3 is CASSYSTSGIYNEQFF. CDR3 DNA: TGTGCCAGCAGTTACTCGACTAGCGGGATTTACAATGAGCAGTTCTTC.

The chain is built from TRBV27 and TRBJ1-1; D ambiguous. Trimming stripped 3 bases from V and 8 bases from J, with 16 bases between. The CDR3 covers 14 residues. The germline V gene encodes CDR1 MNHEY and CDR2 SMNVEV (reference sequence). CDR3 residues: CASSFQNRESEAFF. The DNA for the CDR3 is TGTGCCAGCAGTTTTCAGAACCGCGAGTCAGAAGCTTTCTTT.

Points on this clone: The sample carries other DNA sequences with the same CDR3. This rearrangement joins TRBV7-9 to TRBJ1-1; D not resolved. The CDR3 contains 13 residues. The germline V gene encodes CDR1 SEHNR and CDR2 FQNEAQ (reference sequence). Deletions cut 2 bases from V and 1 base from J, with 5 bases between. The CDR3, as DNA: TGTGCCAGCAGCTTACTGGGGAACACTGAAGCTTTCTTT. Protein: CASSLLGNTEAFF. Full variable domain (rest looked up from reference TRBV7-9 and TRBJ1-1): DTGVSQNPRHKITKRGQNVTFRCDPISEHNRLYWYRQTLGQGPEFLTYFQNEAQLEKSRLLSDRFSAERPKGSFSTLEIQRTEQGDSAMYLCASSLLGNTEAFFGQGTRLTVV.

The V and J genes are TRBV9 and TRBJ1-4; 7 nucleotides match TRBD1. The CDR3 length is 14 residues. With 3 bases clipped from V and 4 bases from J, the junction kept 3 bases outside the gene matches. The germline CDR1 and CDR2 sequences are SGDLS and YYNGEE. The chain's CDR3 is CASSAGQNNEKLFF. CDR3 sequence (DNA): TGTGCCAGCAGCGCGGGACAGAATAATGAAAAACTGTTTTTT.

Points on this clone: Other DNA sequences in this specimen translate into the identical CDR3. The V gene is TRBV27, the J gene TRBJ2-1; TRBD1 or TRBD2 may be the D gene (5 bases each). The CDR3 extends over 15 amino acids. Trimming removed 6 bases at V and 4 bases at J, with 16 bases between. The germline gives CDR1 MNHEY, CDR2 SMNVEV (reference sequence). The CDR3 coding sequence is TGTGCCAGCAGCCTAGGGCAGGGAGCTTACAATGAGCAGTTCTTC. Encoded protein: CASSLGQGAYNEQFF.